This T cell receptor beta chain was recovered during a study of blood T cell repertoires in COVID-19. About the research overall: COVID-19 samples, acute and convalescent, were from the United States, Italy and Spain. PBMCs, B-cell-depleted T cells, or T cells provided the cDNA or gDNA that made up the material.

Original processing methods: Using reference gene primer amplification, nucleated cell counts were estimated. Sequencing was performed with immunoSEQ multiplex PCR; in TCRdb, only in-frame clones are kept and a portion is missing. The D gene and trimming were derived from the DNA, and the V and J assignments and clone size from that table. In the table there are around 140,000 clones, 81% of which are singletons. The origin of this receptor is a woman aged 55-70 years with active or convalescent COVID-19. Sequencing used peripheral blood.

The CDR3 nucleotides are TGTGCCACCAGGGGGATTATGACTAGCGGGAGCACCGGGGAGCTGTTTTTT. It yields the protein CATRGIMTSGSTGELFF. This chain joins TRBV7-9 and TRBJ2-2, with 12 positions matching TRBD2. After removal of 10 bases from V and 4 bases from J, the junction contained 13 bases not matched to a gene. The CDR3 covers 17 residues. Germline V gene data show CDR1 as SEHNR and CDR2 as FQNEAQ (reference sequence).